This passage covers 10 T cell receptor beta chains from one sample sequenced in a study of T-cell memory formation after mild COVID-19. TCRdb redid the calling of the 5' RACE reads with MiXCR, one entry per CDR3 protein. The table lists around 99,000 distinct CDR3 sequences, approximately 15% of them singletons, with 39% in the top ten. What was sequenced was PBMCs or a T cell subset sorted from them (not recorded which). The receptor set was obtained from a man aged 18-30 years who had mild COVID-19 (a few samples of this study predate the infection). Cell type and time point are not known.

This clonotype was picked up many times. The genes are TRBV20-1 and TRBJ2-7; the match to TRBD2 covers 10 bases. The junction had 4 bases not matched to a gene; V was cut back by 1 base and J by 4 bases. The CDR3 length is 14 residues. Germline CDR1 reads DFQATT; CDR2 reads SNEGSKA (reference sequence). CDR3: CSARVPSGGYEQYF. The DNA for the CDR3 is TGCAGTGCTAGAGTGCCTAGCGGGGGTTACGAGCAGTACTTC.

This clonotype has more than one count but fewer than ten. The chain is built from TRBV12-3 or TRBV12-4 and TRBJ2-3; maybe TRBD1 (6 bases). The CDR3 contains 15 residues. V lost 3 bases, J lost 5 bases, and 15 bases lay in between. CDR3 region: CASSFGNRVRDTQYF. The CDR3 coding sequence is TGTGCCAGCAGTTTTGGTAACAGGGTAAGAGATACGCAGTATTTT.

CDR3 nucleotides: TGCAGCGTTTTGACAGGGATAACTGAAGCTTTCTTT. Encoded protein: CSVLTGITEAFF. The gene calls are TRBV29-1 and TRBJ1-1; 7 bases agree with TRBD1. Per the germline V gene, CDR1 is SQVTM and CDR2 is ANQGSEA. This CDR3 region has 12 residues. With 5 bases clipped from V and 5 bases from J, the junction kept 5 bases outside the gene matches.

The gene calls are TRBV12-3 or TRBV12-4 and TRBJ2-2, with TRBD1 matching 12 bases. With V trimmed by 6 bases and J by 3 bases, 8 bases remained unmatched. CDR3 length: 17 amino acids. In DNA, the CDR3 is TGTGCCAGCAGCCCGAGGGGGACAGGGGGCTACACCGGGGAGCTGTTTTTT. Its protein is CASSPRGTGGYTGELFF.

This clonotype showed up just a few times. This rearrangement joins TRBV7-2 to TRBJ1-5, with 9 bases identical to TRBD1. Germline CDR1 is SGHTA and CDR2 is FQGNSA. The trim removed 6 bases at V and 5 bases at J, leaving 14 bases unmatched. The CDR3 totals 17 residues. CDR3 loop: CASRPTPGTGRDQPQHF. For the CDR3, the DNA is TGTGCCAGCAGACCAACCCCCGGGACAGGGCGGGATCAGCCCCAGCATTTT.

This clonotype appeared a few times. The CDR3 protein is CASSYKAGELFF. CDR3 in DNA: TGTGCCAGCAGTTATAAGGCCGGGGAGCTGTTTTTT. The V gene is TRBV6-6, the J gene TRBJ2-2; D remains ambiguous. The germline gives CDR1 MNHNY, CDR2 SVGAGI (reference sequence). The CDR3 is made up of 12 amino acids. With 3 bases removed from V and 6 bases from J, the gap between germline ends came to 5 bases.

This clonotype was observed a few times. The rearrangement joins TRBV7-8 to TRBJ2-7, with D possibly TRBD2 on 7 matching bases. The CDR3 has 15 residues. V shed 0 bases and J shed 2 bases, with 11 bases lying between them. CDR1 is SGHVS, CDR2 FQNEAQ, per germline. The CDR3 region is CASSLASGGPYEQYF. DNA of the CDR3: TGTGCCAGCAGCTTAGCCTCGGGGGGCCCCTACGAGCAGTACTTC.

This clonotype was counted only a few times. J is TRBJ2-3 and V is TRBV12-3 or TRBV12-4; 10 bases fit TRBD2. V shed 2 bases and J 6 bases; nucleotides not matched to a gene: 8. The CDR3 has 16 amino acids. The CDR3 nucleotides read TGTGCCAGCAGTTTACTAGCGGGGGTGCCGGGCGATACGCAGTATTTT. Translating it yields CASSLLAGVPGDTQYF.

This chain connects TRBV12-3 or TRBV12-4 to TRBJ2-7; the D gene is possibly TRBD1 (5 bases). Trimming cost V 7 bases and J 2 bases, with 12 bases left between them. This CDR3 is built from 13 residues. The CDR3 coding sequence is TGTGCCAGCACCTGGGGCAGTACCTACGAGCAGTACTTC. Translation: CASTWGSTYEQYF.

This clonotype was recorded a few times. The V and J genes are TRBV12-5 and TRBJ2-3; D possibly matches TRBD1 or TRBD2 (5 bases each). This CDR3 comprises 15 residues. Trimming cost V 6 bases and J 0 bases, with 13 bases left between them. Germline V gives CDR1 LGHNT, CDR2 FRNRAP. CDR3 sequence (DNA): TGTGCTAGTGGCATGGGACCGATTAGCACAGATACGCAGTATTTT. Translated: CASGMGPISTDTQYF. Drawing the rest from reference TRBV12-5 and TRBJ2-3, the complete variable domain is DARVTQTPRHKVTEMGQEVTMRCQPILGHNTVFWYRQTMMQGLELLAYFRNRAPLDDSGMPKDRFSAEMPDATLATLKIQPSEPRDSAVYFCASGMGPISTDTQYFGPGTRLTVL.